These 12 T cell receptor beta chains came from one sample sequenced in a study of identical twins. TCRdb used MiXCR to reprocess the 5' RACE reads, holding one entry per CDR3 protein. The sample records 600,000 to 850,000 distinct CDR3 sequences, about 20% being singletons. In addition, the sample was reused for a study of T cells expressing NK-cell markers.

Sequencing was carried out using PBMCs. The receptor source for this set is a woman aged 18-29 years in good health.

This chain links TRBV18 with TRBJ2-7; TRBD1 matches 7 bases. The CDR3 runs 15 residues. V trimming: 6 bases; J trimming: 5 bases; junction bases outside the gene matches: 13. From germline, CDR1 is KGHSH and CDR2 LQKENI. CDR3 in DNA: TGTGCCAGCTCGCACATAGGGACAGCCCCCCACGAGCAGTACTTC. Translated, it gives CASSHIGTAPHEQYF. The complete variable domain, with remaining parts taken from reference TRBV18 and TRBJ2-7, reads NAGVMQNPRHLVRRRGQEARLRCSPMKGHSHVYWYRQLPEEGLKFMVYLQKENIIDESGMPKERFSAEFPKEGPSILRIQQVVRGDSAAYFCASSHIGTAPHEQYFGPGTRLTVT.

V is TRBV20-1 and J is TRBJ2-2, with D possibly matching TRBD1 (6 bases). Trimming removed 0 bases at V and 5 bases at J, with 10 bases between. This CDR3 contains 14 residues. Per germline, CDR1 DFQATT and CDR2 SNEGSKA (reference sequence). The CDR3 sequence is CSARDLQGTGELFF. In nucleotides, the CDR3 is TGCAGTGCTAGAGATCTCCAGGGGACCGGGGAGCTGTTTTTT.

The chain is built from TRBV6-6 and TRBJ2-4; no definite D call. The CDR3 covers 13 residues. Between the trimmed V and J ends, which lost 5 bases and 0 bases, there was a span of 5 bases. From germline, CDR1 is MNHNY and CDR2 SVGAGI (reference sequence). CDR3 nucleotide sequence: TGTGCCAGCAGTGGAGTAGCCAAAAACATTCAGTACTTC. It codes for CASSGVAKNIQYF.

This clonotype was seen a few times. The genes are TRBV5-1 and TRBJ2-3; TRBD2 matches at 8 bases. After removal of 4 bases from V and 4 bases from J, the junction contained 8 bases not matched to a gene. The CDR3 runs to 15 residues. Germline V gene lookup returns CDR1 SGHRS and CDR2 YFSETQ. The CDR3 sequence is CASSPPGGRSDTQYF. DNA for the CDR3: TGCGCCAGCAGCCCACCGGGGGGGCGTTCAGATACGCAGTATTTT.

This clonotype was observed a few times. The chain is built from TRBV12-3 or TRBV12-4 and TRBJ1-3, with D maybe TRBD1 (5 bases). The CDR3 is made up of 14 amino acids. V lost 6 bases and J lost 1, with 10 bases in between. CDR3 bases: TGTGCCAGCAGGGAGTGGGGGTCTGGAAACACCATATATTTT. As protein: CASREWGSGNTIYF.

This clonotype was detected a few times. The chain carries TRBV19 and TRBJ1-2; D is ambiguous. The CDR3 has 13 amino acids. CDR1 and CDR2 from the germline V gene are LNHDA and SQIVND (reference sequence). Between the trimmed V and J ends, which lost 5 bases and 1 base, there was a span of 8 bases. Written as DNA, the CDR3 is TGTGCCAGTAGTGGTGACCTTAACTATGGCTACACCTTC. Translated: CASSGDLNYGYTF.

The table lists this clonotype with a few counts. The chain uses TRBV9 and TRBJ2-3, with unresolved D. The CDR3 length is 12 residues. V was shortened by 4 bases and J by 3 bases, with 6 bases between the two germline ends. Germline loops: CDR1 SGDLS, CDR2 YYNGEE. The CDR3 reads CASSQATDTQYF. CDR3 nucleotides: TGTGCCAGCAGCCAAGCTACAGATACGCAGTATTTT.

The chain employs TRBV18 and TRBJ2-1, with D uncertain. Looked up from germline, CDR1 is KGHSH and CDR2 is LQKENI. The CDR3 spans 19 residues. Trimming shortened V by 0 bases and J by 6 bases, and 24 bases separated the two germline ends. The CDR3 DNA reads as TGTGCCAGCTCACCACCGGTGGGTACCCTCACGGATCACCTCAATGAGCAGTTCTTC. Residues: CASSPPVGTLTDHLNEQFF.

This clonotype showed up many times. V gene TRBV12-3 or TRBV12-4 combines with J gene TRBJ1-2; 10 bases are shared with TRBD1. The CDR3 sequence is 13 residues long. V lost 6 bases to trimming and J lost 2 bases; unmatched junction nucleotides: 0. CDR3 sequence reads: CASRGQGNYGYTF. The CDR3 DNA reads TGTGCCAGCAGGGGACAGGGGAACTATGGCTACACCTTC.

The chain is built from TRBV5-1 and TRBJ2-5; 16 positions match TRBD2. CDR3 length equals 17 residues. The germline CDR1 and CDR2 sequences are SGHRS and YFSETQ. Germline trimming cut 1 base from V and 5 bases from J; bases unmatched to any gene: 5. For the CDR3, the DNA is TGCGCCAGCAGCTTGTGGGGACTAGCGGGAGGGTTGGAGACCCAGTACTTC. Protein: CASSLWGLAGGLETQYF.

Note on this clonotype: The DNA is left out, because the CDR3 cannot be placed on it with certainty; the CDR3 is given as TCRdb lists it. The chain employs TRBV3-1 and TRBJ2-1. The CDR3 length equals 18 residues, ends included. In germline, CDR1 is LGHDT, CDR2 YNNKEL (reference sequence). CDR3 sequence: CASSQYFGESITYNEQFF.

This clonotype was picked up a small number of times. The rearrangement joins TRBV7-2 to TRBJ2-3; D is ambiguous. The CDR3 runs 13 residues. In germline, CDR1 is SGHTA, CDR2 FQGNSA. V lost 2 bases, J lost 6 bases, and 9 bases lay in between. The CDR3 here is CASSLSQPDTQYF. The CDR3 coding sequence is TGTGCCAGCAGCTTAAGCCAACCTGATACGCAGTATTTT.